A selection of T cell receptor beta chains follows, all from one sample in a study of blood T cell repertoires in COVID-19. Repertoires were generated with immunoSEQ multiplex PCR, while TCRdb's copy carries only in-frame clones and drops some. The table has some 240,000 clones, roughly 84% seen once; the top ten hold 1.5% to 1.7%. Sequenced sample: peripheral blood. The receptor source for this set is a woman aged 40-49 years who had recovered from COVID-19. The CDR3 runs from the conserved cysteine through the conserved F or W. D genes are given only for firm matches. Only part of the rows carry a size: once, few, many, or a class if the clone is expanded.

.	TRBV11-2	.	TRBJ1-3	CASSPRTRDLSGNTIYF	TGTGCCAGCAGCCCTAGGACACGCGACCTCTCTGGAAACACCATATATTTT
.	TRBV13	TRBD2	TRBJ2-4	CASSSRGKAGGPLAKNIQYF	TGTGCCAGCAGCTCCCGGGGGAAAGCGGGGGGACCCTTAGCCAAAAACATTCAGTACTTC
.	TRBV3-1/TRBV3-2	.	TRBJ1-4	CASSQTGTSNEKLFF	TGTGCCAGCAGCCAAACCGGGACAAGTAATGAAAAACTGTTTTTT
.	TRBV29-1	TRBD1	TRBJ1-2	CSGGKPGQGFDGYTF	TGCAGCGGGGGGAAACCGGGACAGGGTTTCGATGGCTACACCTTC
.	TRBV19	.	TRBJ2-3	CASSIGSLANTDTQYF	TGTGCCAGTAGTATCGGTTCCCTAGCGAACACAGATACGCAGTATTTT
.	TRBV20-1	.	TRBJ2-7	CSASRTGWSYEQYF	TGCAGTGCTAGTAGAACAGGGTGGTCCTACGAGCAGTACTTC
.	TRBV6-5	TRBD1	TRBJ2-2	CASSSGTANTGELFF	TGTGCCAGCAGTTCCGGGACAGCGAACACCGGGGAGCTGTTTTTT
.	TRBV11-2	TRBD2	TRBJ2-7	CASYPRGTSGGREQYF	TGTGCCAGCTATCCGCGAGGGACTAGCGGGGGACGGGAGCAGTACTTC
few	TRBV7-9	.	TRBJ1-2	CASSLAGGLFYGYTF	TGTGCCAGCAGCTTAGCAGGGGGTCTATTCTATGGCTACACCTTC
.	TRBV5-6	.	TRBJ2-7	CASSFRGLRYEQYF	TGTGCCAGCAGCTTTAGAGGACTAAGGTACGAGCAGTACTTC
.	TRBV18	.	TRBJ1-4	CASSHTDEKLFF	TGTGCCAGCTCACACACAGATGAAAAACTGTTTTTT
.	TRBV2	TRBD2	TRBJ2-1	CASSPFLIRGGNNEQFF	TGTGCCAGCAGTCCCTTTTTAATCCGGGGGGGTAACAATGAGCAGTTCTTC
.	TRBV28	.	TRBJ2-7	CASRIGSGSYEQYF	TGTGCCAGCAGGATTGGGTCAGGTTCCTACGAGCAGTACTTC
.	TRBV9	TRBD1	TRBJ1-1	CASSGGQGALEDTEAFF	TGTGCCAGCAGCGGGGGACAGGGGGCGTTGGAGGACACTGAAGCTTTCTTT
.	TRBV28	.	TRBJ2-7	CASSAPGSLNYEQYF	TGTGCCAGCAGTGCTCCGGGGTCGCTAAACTACGAGCAGTACTTC
few	TRBV30	TRBD1	TRBJ1-6	CAWRGQASSPLHF	TGTGCCTGGAGGGGACAGGCGTCTTCACCCCTCCACTTT
.	TRBV5-1	TRBD1	TRBJ2-7	CASSTGTAKSYEQYF	TGCGCCAGCAGTACCGGGACAGCTAAGTCGTACGAGCAGTACTTC
.	TRBV30	TRBD2	TRBJ2-3	CAWSGVGGGADTQYF	TGTGCCTGGAGTGGGGTTGGCGGGGGGGCAGATACGCAGTATTTT
.	TRBV2	.	TRBJ2-2	CASTQGTGELFF	TGTGCCAGCACACAGGGTACCGGGGAGCTGTTTTTT
once	TRBV10-3	TRBD1	TRBJ2-7	CASAPGTGFFEQYF	TGTGCCAGCGCCCCCGGGACAGGGTTTTTTGAGCAGTACTTC
.	TRBV25-1	.	TRBJ2-5	CASSESVVRGWQETQYF	TGTGCCAGCAGTGAGTCTGTTGTAAGGGGATGGCAAGAGACCCAGTACTTC
.	TRBV18	TRBD1	TRBJ1-2	CASSPPMTGGLYGYTF	TGTGCCAGCTCACCACCGATGACAGGGGGGCTCTATGGCTACACCTTC
.	TRBV6-5	.	TRBJ1-5	CASSPRGNQPQHF	TGTGCCAGCAGCCCCAGGGGCAATCAGCCCCAGCATTTT
once	TRBV5-1	TRBD2	TRBJ2-5	CASSPRTSGETQYF	TGCGCCAGCAGCCCTAGGACTAGCGGCGAGACCCAGTACTTC
.	TRBV6-1	TRBD1	TRBJ1-1	CASSDRTGEAFF	TGTGCCAGCAGTGATAGGACAGGGGAAGCTTTCTTT
.	TRBV9	.	TRBJ1-1	CASSGPEGLGTEAFF	TGTGCCAGCAGCGGCCCGGAGGGCCTGGGGACTGAAGCTTTCTTT
.	TRBV6-5	.	TRBJ1-1	CASSYDGLLSTEAFF	TGTGCCAGCAGTTACGATGGCCTGCTCAGCACTGAAGCTTTCTTT
once	TRBV3-1/TRBV3-2	TRBD2	TRBJ2-1	CASSHLAGFNNEQFF	TGTGCCAGCAGCCATTTAGCGGGGTTTAACAATGAGCAGTTCTTC
.	TRBV7-9	TRBD1	TRBJ2-2	CASSSSGQGVGTGELFF	TGTGCCAGCAGCTCTTCGGGACAGGGAGTAGGCACCGGGGAGCTGTTTTTT
.	TRBV25-1	TRBD1	TRBJ1-5	CASSEFGQGDSQPQHF	TGTGCCAGCAGTGAATTTGGACAGGGTGACAGTCAGCCCCAGCATTTT
.	TRBV4-1	TRBD1	TRBJ1-2	CASWDRVEANYGYTF	TGCGCCAGCTGGGACAGGGTTGAAGCTAACTATGGCTACACCTTC
few	TRBV7-2	.	TRBJ1-5	CASSLVGQINNQPQHF	TGTGCCAGCAGCTTAGTTGGACAGATAAACAATCAGCCCCAGCATTTT
.	TRBV7-2	.	TRBJ1-4	CASGRTRSNEKLFF	TGTGCCAGCGGTCGGACAAGAAGTAATGAAAAACTGTTTTTT
once	TRBV28	TRBD1	TRBJ1-1	CASNTIQGARRNTEAFF	TGTGCCAGCAACACTATACAGGGGGCGCGAAGGAACACTGAAGCTTTCTTT
.	TRBV11-2	TRBD2	TRBJ2-1	CASSFGSGGAWYNEQFF	TGTGCCAGCAGCTTTGGGAGCGGGGGGGCCTGGTACAATGAGCAGTTCTTC
.	TRBV7-2	TRBD1	TRBJ1-2	CASSLDQGVGGYTF	TGTGCCAGCAGCTTAGACCAGGGGGTTGGTGGCTACACCTTC
.	TRBV2	.	TRBJ1-1	CASIDPGEMNTEAFF	TGTGCCAGCATCGACCCTGGAGAGATGAACACTGAAGCTTTCTTT
few	TRBV25-1	.	TRBJ2-1	CASSEWRGNNEQFF	TGTGCCAGCAGTGAATGGAGGGGCAACAATGAGCAGTTCTTC
.	TRBV5-4	.	TRBJ1-5	CASSLGGSRSNQPQHF	TGTGCCAGCAGCTTGGGTGGGAGTCGGAGCAATCAGCCCCAGCATTTT
.	TRBV7-9	TRBD1	TRBJ1-3	CASSWGQGSGNTIYF	TGTGCCAGCAGCTGGGGACAGGGATCTGGAAACACCATATATTTT